This T cell receptor (beta chain) emerged from a study of cytomegalovirus exposure and HLA in healthy donors. Whole-study findings and limits: Later analysis demonstrated an association between a missense DCLRE1C variant and TCR beta V- and J-gene trimming. Donors belonging to an Asian-associated ancestry cluster reportedly showed fewer N-insertions in productive TCRs than the approximately 670-donor mean, according to what a later analysis found.

This CDR3 has 14 residues. Germline-derived CDR1 and CDR2 are MNHEY and SVGAGI. V dropped 6 bases and J dropped 4; count of bases not matched to a gene: 2. Use of 60 Vbeta and 13 Jbeta primers characterized the PCR. TCRdb's copy holds only in-frame clones and misses some; the assay was immunoSEQ multiplex PCR. The profile shows 150,000 to 190,000 clones, approximately 82% of them singletons. As concerns this clone: Its target is unknown.

The rearrangement links TRBV6-5 to TRBJ2-6; 8 bases align to TRBD1. This TCR was sampled from a woman aged 45 to 65 in good health and CMV-seropositive. Sequenced material: PBMCs. The CDR3 region is CASRTGVGANVLTF. The DNA of the CDR3 is TGTGCCAGCAGGACAGGGGTCGGGGCCAACGTCCTGACTTTC.